This T cell receptor (beta chain) was sequenced during a study of T cell repertoires in cytomegalovirus infection. Study information: CMV epitopes in the study were HLA-C-restricted (recently identified) and HLA-B-restricted (well studied). Shared public TCR beta signatures pointed to both CMV infection and a matching HLA type.

TCRdb recomputed calls from the reads with MiXCR, one row per CDR3 protein. The sample contains around 710,000 distinct CDR3 sequences, about 27% of which appear only once. The CDR3 is made up of 13 amino acids. Germline loops: CDR1 SEHNR, CDR2 FQNEAQ (reference sequence). The V end lost 5 bases, the J end lost 2 bases, and 10 bases lay between the germline ends. This clonotype was seen only a few times. Its antigen is still unknown. The chain has TRBV7-9 and TRBJ2-7; TRBD1 might be the D (6 bases). This specimen was cultured CD8+ T cells from PBMCs, taken from culture after CMV antigen stimulation. This TCR was sampled from a human donor in good health (CMV status not recorded). Some clones in this sample may be carry-over from other donors' samples. The CDR3 sequence: CASSVGGTYEQYF. CDR3 coding DNA: TGTGCCAGCAGCGTAGGGGGAACCTACGAGCAGTACTTC.